This section outlines one T cell receptor beta chain sequence together with its context. This CDR3 comprises 15 residues. Germline-derived CDR1 and CDR2 are KGHSH and LQKENI. V dropped 3 bases and J dropped 2; count of bases not matched to a gene: 3. This sample stems from a study of blood T cell repertoires in COVID-19. Across the study: The analysed material was cDNA or gDNA that came from T cells, B-cell-depleted T cells, or PBMCs.

In the source study's methods: Amplifying reference gene primers gave estimates of nucleated cell counts. Sequencing was performed with immunoSEQ multiplex PCR; in TCRdb, only in-frame clones are kept and a portion is missing. Clone size and the V and J calls come from that table; the DNA yielded D and trimming. The sample comprises some 150,000 clones, roughly 86% of which are singletons, and under 3% rests with the top ten. The receptor comes from a human donor in a cohort sampled during active COVID-19. V gene TRBV18 combines with J gene TRBJ2-2; 7 bases map to TRBD1. Sequenced material: peripheral blood. The CDR3 DNA sequence: TGTGCCAGCTCACCGGACAGGAAAAACACCGGGGAGCTGTTTTTT. Protein product: CASSPDRKNTGELFF.